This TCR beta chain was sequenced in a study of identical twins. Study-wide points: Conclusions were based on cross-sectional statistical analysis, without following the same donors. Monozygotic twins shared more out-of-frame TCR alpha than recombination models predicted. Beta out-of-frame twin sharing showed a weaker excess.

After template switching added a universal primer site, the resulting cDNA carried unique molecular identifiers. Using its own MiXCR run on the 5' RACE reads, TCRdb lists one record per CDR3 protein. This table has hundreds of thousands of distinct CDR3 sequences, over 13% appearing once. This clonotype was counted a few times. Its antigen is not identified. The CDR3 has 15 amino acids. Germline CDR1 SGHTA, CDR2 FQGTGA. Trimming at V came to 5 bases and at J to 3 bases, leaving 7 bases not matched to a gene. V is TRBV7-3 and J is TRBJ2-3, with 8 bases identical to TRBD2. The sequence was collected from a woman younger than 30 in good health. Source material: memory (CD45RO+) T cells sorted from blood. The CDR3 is CASSRGTSWTDTQYF. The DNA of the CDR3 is TGTGCCAGCAGCCGGGGGACTAGTTGGACAGATACGCAGTATTTT.